This is a list of T cell receptor beta chains from one sample in a study of monozygotic twins with inflammatory bowel disease. TCRdb reanalyzed the 5' RACE reads and collapses them to one entry per CDR3 protein, without DNA. This sample's table has around 100,000 distinct CDR3 sequences. The sequenced material came from blood. The receptors originated from a human donor with ulcerative colitis or Crohn's disease, or a healthy co-twin of an affected twin (not recorded which). The CDR3 runs from the conserved cysteine through the conserved F or W.

len	v_gene	j_gene	CDR3aa
13	TRBV7-2	TRBJ2-6	CASSSTGANVLTF
13	TRBV18	TRBJ1-2	CASSPDRAYGYTF
15	TRBV7-2	TRBJ2-7	CASSQLAGVPYEQYF
14	TRBV11-2	TRBJ1-1	CASSLEQGNTEAFF
18	TRBV7-8	TRBJ2-6	CASSSPGSTSSGANVLTF
16	TRBV25-1	TRBJ2-5	CASSVGQTFTRETQYF
18	TRBV11-2	TRBJ1-3	CASSLLPDFQVSGNTIYF
13	TRBV20-1	TRBJ2-1	CSAPGQGSNEQFF
12	TRBV29-1	TRBJ2-7	CSVEHRVGEQYF
17	TRBV11-2	TRBJ2-5	CASSIRSGTVSQETQYF
16	TRBV5-1	TRBJ2-7	CASSVAGTGAVHEQYF
12	TRBV11-1	TRBJ1-4	CASSFTHEKLFF
15	TRBV19	TRBJ1-5	CASSLEGASNQPQHF
11	TRBV20-1	TRBJ2-4	CSARAGNIQYF
16	TRBV20-1	TRBJ1-1	CSARDGTGGNTREAFF
16	TRBV6-1	TRBJ2-2	CASSVYRGQSTGELFF
17	TRBV7-2	TRBJ2-2	CASSLRAGGFNTGELFF
12	TRBV6-2/TRBV6-3	TRBJ1-6	CASTEGISPLHF
13	TRBV12-3/TRBV12-4	TRBJ2-5	CASKVLGGETQYF
12	TRBV18	TRBJ2-3	CASSPLRDTQYF
15	TRBV2	TRBJ1-5	CASTGRGNSNQPQHF
15	TRBV5-1	TRBJ2-5	CASKWWAGIQETQYF
14	TRBV12-3/TRBV12-4	TRBJ2-1	CASSLVSGGIEQFF
17	TRBV15	TRBJ2-7	CATSRDLTGEYSYEQYF
16	TRBV7-9	TRBJ2-7	CASSSKTSGGNYEQYF
13	TRBV5-4	TRBJ2-5	CASSLQEAETQYF
14	TRBV20-1	TRBJ2-7	CSAVYQVPPYEQYF
18	TRBV4-3	TRBJ2-5	CASSQAGFGDRGHETQYF
15	TRBV7-9	TRBJ2-7	CASSPEGQGFYEQYF
17	TRBV4-3	TRBJ2-7	CASSQELAGVAAYEQYF
16	TRBV21-1	TRBJ2-4	CATNPGGREAKNIQYF
13	TRBV11-2	TRBJ1-1	CASSLVTGFVTFF